The sequence of this T cell receptor (beta chain) was determined in a study of T cells expressing NK-cell markers. Whole-study context: Repertoires of TCR beta were obtained from T cells sorted as CD3+CD56+NKG2C+, CD3+CD56+NKG2C- and CD3+CD56-NKG2C+. Seven sequenced donors out of eight were HCMV-seropositive, one seronegative.

The length of the CDR3 is 15 residues. The germline gives CDR1 SEHNR, CDR2 FQNEAQ (reference sequence). Reanalyzing the 5' RACE reads, TCRdb keeps one entry per CDR3 protein, without DNA. This listing includes about 460,000 distinct CDR3 sequences. J is TRBJ1-1 and V is TRBV7-9; the D call from TCRdb, TRBD1, cannot be confirmed without DNA. The receptor was derived from a woman aged 45-59 years in good health. The specimen sequenced was blood T cells: a sorted CD56 or NKG2C T cell subset, CD4+ or CD8+ T cells, or bulk PBMC T cells (not recorded which). The chain's CDR3 is CASSLGRQDPTEAFF.